The subject of this entry is one TCR beta chain. This sample is part of a study of T cell changes during pregnancy in multiple sclerosis. Germline V gene lookup returns CDR1 SGHTA and CDR2 FQGNSA. This CDR3 region has 13 residues. V was trimmed by 3 bases and J by 7 bases, leaving 13 bases between them. TCRdb's copy holds only in-frame clones and misses some; the assay was immunoSEQ multiplex PCR. The sample has tens of thousands of clones; almost 90% are singletons. This specimen consisted of CD4+ T cells from peripheral blood mononuclear cells, obtained in the first trimester of pregnancy. The J gene is TRBJ2-7, the V gene TRBV7-2, with D perhaps TRBD1 (7 bases). This receptor was obtained from a female donor in good health, enrolled as a control in a pregnancy study. The CDR3 DNA follows: TGTGCCAGCAGCTTGTCAGGGGGGAAAGAGCAGTACTTC. Protein sequence: CASSLSGGKEQYF.